Sequencing of this T cell receptor beta chain was carried out in a study of T cells in Graves' hyperthyroidism and ophthalmopathy. TCR beta CDR3 sequences were amplified from RNA transcripts. HTBI primers were used for first-round RT-PCR of the TCR CDR3. TCRdb reprocessed the multiplex PCR reads via MiXCR and lists one record per CDR3 protein. The profile covers just over 550,000 distinct CDR3 sequences, with around 46% appearing a single time and approximately 8.2% taken by the ten largest. When ophthalmopathy did not progress within 18 months, Graves' hyperthyroidism was considered stable. The sequence was collected from a woman between 18 and 29 years old with Graves' hyperthyroidism. The specimen sequenced was peripheral blood or thyroid tissue (not recorded which).

CDR3 nucleotide sequence: TGTGCCAGCAGCTGGCGGGAGCAGTACTTC. It encodes CASSWREQYF. The rearrangement uses TRBV7-9 and TRBJ2-7; D unresolved. The germline gives CDR1 SEHNR, CDR2 FQNEAQ (reference sequence). The V gene lost 4 bases and the J gene lost 7 bases, with 5 bases spanning the gap. The CDR3 spans 10 residues.